Following are 13 T cell receptor beta chains from one sample sequenced in a study of blood T cell repertoires in COVID-19. Clones were sequenced by immunoSEQ multiplex PCR, and TCRdb holds only the in-frame ones, with some missing. Here the sample spans roughly 300,000 clones, roughly 80% being singletons. The sample taken for sequencing was peripheral blood. Receptor source: a human donor with COVID-19, enrolled during active disease. The donor label of this sample is uncertain.

This sequence joins TRBV30 and TRBJ1-1; 7 nucleotides agree with TRBD1. Germline V gives CDR1 GTSNPN, CDR2 SVGIG (reference sequence). The CDR3 is 14 residues long. Trimming at V came to 2 bases and at J to 3 bases, leaving 6 bases not matched to a gene. CDR3 in amino acids: CAWSRTGVDTEAFF. For the CDR3, the DNA is TGTGCCTGGAGTAGGACAGGAGTTGACACTGAAGCTTTCTTT.

This clone has just one count. This chain links TRBV6-2 or TRBV6-3 with TRBJ2-5; TRBD2 agrees at 16 bases. V was pared by 5 bases and J by 5 bases, with 8 bases of the junction left unmatched. This CDR3 comprises 17 residues. From germline, CDR1 is MNHEY and CDR2 SVGEGT. The DNA of the CDR3 is TGTGCCAGCAGTGGGGGACTAGCGGGAGGGAATATCGAGACCCAGTACTTC. As protein: CASSGGLAGGNIETQYF.

This clone occurred once. The J gene is TRBJ2-7, the V gene TRBV30; the match to TRBD1 covers 10 bases. J lost 3 bases, V lost 0 bases, and 8 bases had no gene match. Germline assignment: CDR1 GTSNPN and CDR2 SVGIG (reference sequence). The CDR3 sequence is 16 residues long. The CDR3 DNA sequence: TGTGCCTGGAGTGTAAAGTTGGGACAGGGGTTCTACGAGCAGTACTTC. Translated, it gives CAWSVKLGQGFYEQYF.

This rearrangement joins TRBV12-3 or TRBV12-4 to TRBJ1-1; tentative D call: TRBD1 (6 bases). The V end was cut by 5 bases, the J end by 2 bases, with 9 bases between. The CDR3 sequence is 13 residues long. CDR3 bases: TGTGCCAGCAGTAGACAGGTAAACACTGAAGCTTTCTTT. The encoded protein is CASSRQVNTEAFF.

This sequence joins TRBV6-5 and TRBJ2-7, with 7 bases fitting TRBD2. The V segment lost 10 bases and the J segment 2 bases; nucleotides outside the gene matches: 2. Germline loops: CDR1 MNHEY, CDR2 SVGAGI. The CDR3 consists of 11 residues. The CDR3: CATAGAYEQYF. CDR3 in DNA: TGTGCCACCGCGGGGGCCTACGAGCAGTACTTC.

V and J are TRBV19 and TRBJ2-7, with TRBD1 matching 9 bases. The CDR3 is made up of 14 amino acids. Germline V lookup: CDR1 LNHDA, CDR2 SQIVND (reference sequence). Trimming at V came to 6 bases and at J to 1 base, leaving 4 bases not matched to a gene. The CDR3 protein is CASRSGQGSYEQYF. In DNA form, the CDR3 reads TGTGCCAGTAGATCGGGACAGGGTTCCTACGAGCAGTACTTC.

The gene calls are TRBV30 and TRBJ1-3; TRBD1 is a possible D gene (5 bases). V dropped 0 bases and J dropped 4 bases, with 16 bases sitting between them. CDR1 and CDR2 from the germline V gene are GTSNPN and SVGIG (reference sequence). CDR3 length: 16 amino acids. The CDR3 nucleotides are TGTGCCTGGAGTGTAGGCGGCAGGGTAGGAGGAAACACCATATATTTT. Protein: CAWSVGGRVGGNTIYF.

The CDR3 DNA is TGTGCCAGCAGCTTAGCTCCCGCAGGGAGGGGTGGCTACACCTTC. Translation: CASSLAPAGRGGYTF. This chain connects TRBV7-2 to TRBJ1-2, with D possibly being TRBD1 (5 bases). Germline loops: CDR1 SGHTA, CDR2 FQGNSA. Trimming took 0 bases from V and 7 from J, leaving 15 bases between them. The CDR3 sequence is 15 residues long.

The chain carries TRBV11-2 and TRBJ1-4, with D perhaps TRBD1 (5 bases). This CDR3 region has 14 residues. In germline, CDR1 is SGHAT, CDR2 FQNNGV. V was pared by 4 bases and J by 5 bases, with 11 bases between. As DNA, the CDR3 is TGTGCCAGCAGCTCTCCCGGGGGGAATGAAAAACTGTTTTTT. Protein sequence: CASSSPGGNEKLFF.

The V gene is TRBV30, the J gene TRBJ1-2; tentative D call: TRBD1 (5 bases). CDR3 length equals 12 residues. Germline V gene data show CDR1 as GTSNPN and CDR2 as SVGIG (reference sequence). V gave up 4 bases and J gave up 7 bases, with 13 bases separating them. CDR3 region: CAWTPGGGGYTF. As DNA, the CDR3 is TGTGCCTGGACCCCCGGGGGTGGTGGCTACACCTTC. The full variable domain, its missing parts supplied by reference TRBV30 and TRBJ1-2, is SQTIHQWPATLVQPVGSPLSLECTVEGTSNPNLYWYRQAAGRGLQLLFYSVGIGQISSEVPQNLSASRPQDRQFILSSKKLLLSDSGFYLCAWTPGGGGYTFGSGTRLTVV.

The rearrangement joins TRBV6-5 to TRBJ2-7, with 8 bases matching TRBD2. CDR1 and CDR2 (germline): MNHEY, SVGAGI. V shed 2 bases and J 2 bases; nucleotides not matched to a gene: 2. The CDR3 is 14 residues long. The CDR3 spells CASSYGAGAYEQYF. DNA of the CDR3: TGTGCCAGCAGTTACGGAGCGGGGGCCTACGAGCAGTACTTC.

The sample holds one count of this clone. The CDR3 loop reads CASSYPGQGFDEQFF. The CDR3, as DNA: TGTGCCAGCAGCTACCCCGGACAGGGATTCGATGAGCAGTTCTTC. The V call is TRBV5-6, the J call TRBJ2-1; TRBD1 matches at 8 bases. The CDR3 has 15 residues. Trimming cost V 3 bases and J 8 bases; bases outside gene matches: 10. CDR1 and CDR2 (germline): SGHDT, YYEEEE.

This chain uses TRBV7-8 with TRBJ1-2, with a possible D match to TRBD1 (6 bases). The V and J ends lost 3 bases and 6 bases respectively, with 8 bases between them. CDR3 size: 12 residues. Germline-derived CDR1 and CDR2 are SGHVS and FQNEAQ. For the CDR3, the DNA is TGTGCCAGCAGCTTGACAGGAGATGGCTACACCTTC. This codes for CASSLTGDGYTF.